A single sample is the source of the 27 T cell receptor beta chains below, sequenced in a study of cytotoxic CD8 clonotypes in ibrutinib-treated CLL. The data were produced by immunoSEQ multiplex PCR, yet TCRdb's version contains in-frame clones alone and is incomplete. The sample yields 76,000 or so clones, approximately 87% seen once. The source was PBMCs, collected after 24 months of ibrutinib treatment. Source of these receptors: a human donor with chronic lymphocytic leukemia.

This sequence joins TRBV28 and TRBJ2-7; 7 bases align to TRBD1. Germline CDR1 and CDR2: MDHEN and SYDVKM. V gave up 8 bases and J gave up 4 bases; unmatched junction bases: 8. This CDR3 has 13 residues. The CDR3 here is CASGLGTDYEQYF. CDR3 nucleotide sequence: TGTGCCAGCGGGCTAGGGACAGATTACGAGCAGTACTTC.

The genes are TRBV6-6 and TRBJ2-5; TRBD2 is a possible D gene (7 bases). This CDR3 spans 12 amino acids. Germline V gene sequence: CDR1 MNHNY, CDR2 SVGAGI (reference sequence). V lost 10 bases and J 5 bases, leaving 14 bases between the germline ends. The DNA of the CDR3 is TGTGCCACCCGGGGGGCGCGTGAGACCCAGTACTTC. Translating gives CATRGARETQYF.

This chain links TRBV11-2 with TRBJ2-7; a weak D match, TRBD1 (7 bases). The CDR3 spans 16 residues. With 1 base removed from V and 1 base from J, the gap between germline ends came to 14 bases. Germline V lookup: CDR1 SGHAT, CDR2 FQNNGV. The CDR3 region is CASSLGGGGLSYEQYF. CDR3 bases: TGTGCCAGCAGCTTAGGTGGAGGGGGCCTGTCCTACGAGCAGTACTTC.

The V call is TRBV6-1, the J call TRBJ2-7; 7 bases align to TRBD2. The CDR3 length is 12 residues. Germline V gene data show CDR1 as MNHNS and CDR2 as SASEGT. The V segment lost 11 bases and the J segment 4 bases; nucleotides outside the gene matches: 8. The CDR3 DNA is TGTGCCTCCGGGCGGGAGATTTACGAGCAGTACTTC. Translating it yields CASGREIYEQYF.

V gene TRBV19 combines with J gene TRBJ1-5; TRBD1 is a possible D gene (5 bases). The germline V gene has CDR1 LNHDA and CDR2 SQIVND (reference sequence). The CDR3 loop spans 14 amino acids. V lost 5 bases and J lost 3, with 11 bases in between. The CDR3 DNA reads TGTGCCAGTAGTCTGGTGACAGTCAATCAGCCCCAGCATTTT. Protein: CASSLVTVNQPQHF.

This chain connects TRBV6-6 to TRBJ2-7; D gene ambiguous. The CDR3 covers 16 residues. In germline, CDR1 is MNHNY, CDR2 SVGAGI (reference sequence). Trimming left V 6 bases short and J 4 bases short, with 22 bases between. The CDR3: CASRSTPPNPSYEQYF. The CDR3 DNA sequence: TGTGCCAGCAGGTCTACCCCCCCGAACCCCTCTTACGAGCAGTACTTC.

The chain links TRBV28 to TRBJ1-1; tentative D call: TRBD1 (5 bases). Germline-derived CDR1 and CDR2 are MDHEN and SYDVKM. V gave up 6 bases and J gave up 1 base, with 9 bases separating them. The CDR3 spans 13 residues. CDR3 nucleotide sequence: TGTGCCAGCAGCGGGGCCGCGAACACTGAAGCTTTCTTT. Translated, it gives CASSGAANTEAFF.

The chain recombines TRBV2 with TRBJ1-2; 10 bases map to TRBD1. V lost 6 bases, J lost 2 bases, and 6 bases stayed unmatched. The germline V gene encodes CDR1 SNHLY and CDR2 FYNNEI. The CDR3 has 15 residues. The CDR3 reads CASSPRTGGNYGYTF. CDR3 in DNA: TGTGCCAGCAGCCCTCGGACAGGGGGAAACTATGGCTACACCTTC.

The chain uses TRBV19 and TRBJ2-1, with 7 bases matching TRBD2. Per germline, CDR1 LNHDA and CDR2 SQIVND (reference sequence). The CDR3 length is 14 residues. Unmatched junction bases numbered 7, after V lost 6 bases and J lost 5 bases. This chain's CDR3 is CASSTSVVNNEQFF. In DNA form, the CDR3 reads TGTGCCAGTAGCACTAGCGTCGTTAACAATGAGCAGTTCTTC. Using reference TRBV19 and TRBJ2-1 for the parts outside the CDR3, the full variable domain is DGGITQSPKYLFRKEGQNVTLSCEQNLNHDAMYWYRQDPGQGLRLIYYSQIVNDFQKGDIAEGYSVSREKKESFPLTVTSAQKNPTAFYLCASSTSVVNNEQFFGPGTRLTVL.

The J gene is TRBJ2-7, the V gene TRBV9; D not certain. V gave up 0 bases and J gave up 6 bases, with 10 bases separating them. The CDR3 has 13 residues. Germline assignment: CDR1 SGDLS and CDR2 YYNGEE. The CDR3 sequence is CASSVVGLGEQYF. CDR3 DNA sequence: TGTGCCAGCAGCGTAGTAGGGCTCGGCGAGCAGTACTTC.

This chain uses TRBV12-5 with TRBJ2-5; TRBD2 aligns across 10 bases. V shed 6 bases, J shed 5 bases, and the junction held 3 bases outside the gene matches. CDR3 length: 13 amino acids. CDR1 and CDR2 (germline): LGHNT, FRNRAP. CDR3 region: CASGLAGKETQYF. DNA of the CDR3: TGTGCTAGTGGACTAGCGGGGAAGGAGACCCAGTACTTC.

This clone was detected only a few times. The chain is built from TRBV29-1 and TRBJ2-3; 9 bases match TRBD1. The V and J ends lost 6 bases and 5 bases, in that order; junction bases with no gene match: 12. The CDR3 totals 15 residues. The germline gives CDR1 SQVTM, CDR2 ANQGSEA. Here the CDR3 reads CSVLGQGIKQDTQYF. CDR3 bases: TGCAGCGTGCTGGGACAGGGAATAAAGCAAGATACGCAGTATTTT.

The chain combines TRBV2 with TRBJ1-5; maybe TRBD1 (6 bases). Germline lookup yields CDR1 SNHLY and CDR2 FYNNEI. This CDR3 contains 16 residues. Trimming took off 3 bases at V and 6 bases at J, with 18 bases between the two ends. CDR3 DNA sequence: TGTGCCAGCAGTGAGTGGGAAGACAGGTTCGGTCAGCCCCAGCATTTT. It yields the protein CASSEWEDRFGQPQHF. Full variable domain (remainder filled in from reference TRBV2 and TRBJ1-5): EPEVTQTPSHQVTQMGQEVILRCVPISNHLYFYWYRQILGQKVEFLVSFYNNEISEKSEIFDDQFSVERPDGSNFTLKIRSTKLEDSAMYFCASSEWEDRFGQPQHFGDGTRLSIL.

The CDR3 here is CASNPWGGPNTGELFF. The CDR3 coding sequence is TGTGCCAGCAACCCGTGGGGGGGGCCGAACACCGGGGAGCTGTTTTTT. The chain has TRBV27 and TRBJ2-2; the D gene is possibly TRBD2 (7 bases). The germline gives CDR1 MNHEY, CDR2 SMNVEV (reference sequence). This CDR3 has 16 amino acids. Trimming removed 7 bases at V and 0 bases at J, with 15 bases between.

CDR3 bases: TGTGCCAGCAGCTTCTCCGGGACAGGGTGGGACGAGCAGTACTTC. Translated: CASSFSGTGWDEQYF. The chain employs TRBV7-2 and TRBJ2-7; 9 bases are a match to TRBD1. V gave up 3 bases and J gave up 5 bases; unmatched junction bases: 8. The CDR3 consists of 15 residues. The V gene's germline CDR1 is SGHTA and CDR2 FQGNSA.

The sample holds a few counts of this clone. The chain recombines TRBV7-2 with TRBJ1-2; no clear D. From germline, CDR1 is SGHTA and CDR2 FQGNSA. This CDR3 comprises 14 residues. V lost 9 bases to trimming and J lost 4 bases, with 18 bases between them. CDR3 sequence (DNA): TGTGCCAGTGGAATCGGGCTTCTTGGCTATGGCTACACCTTC. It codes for CASGIGLLGYGYTF.

CDR3 sequence: CASSFGGNAEAFF. The CDR3 nucleotides are TGCGCCAGCAGCTTCGGGGGTAATGCCGAAGCTTTCTTT. The chain employs TRBV5-1 and TRBJ1-1; tentatively, D is TRBD1 (5 bases). This CDR3 spans 13 amino acids. V dropped 2 bases and J dropped 8 bases, with 13 bases sitting between them. Germline CDR1 reads SGHRS; CDR2 reads YFSETQ.

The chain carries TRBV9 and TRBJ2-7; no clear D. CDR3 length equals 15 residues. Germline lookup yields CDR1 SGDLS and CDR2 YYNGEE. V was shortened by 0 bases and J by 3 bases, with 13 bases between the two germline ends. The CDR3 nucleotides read TGTGCCAGCAGCGTAGGTTTGGGCCGTTACTACGAGCAGTACTTC. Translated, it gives CASSVGLGRYYEQYF.

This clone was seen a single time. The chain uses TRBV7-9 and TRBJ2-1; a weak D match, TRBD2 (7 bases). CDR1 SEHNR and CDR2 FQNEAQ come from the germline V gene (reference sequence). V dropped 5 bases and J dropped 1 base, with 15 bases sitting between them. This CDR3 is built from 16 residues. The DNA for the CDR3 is TGTGCCAGCAGCCCATGGGGGGGCACGTCCTACAATGAGCAGTTCTTC. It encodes CASSPWGGTSYNEQFF.

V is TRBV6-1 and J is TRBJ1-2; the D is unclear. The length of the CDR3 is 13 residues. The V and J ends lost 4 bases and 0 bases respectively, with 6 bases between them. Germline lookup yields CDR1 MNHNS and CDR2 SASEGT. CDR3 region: CASSAASNYGYTF. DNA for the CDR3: TGTGCCAGCAGTGCGGCCTCTAACTATGGCTACACCTTC.

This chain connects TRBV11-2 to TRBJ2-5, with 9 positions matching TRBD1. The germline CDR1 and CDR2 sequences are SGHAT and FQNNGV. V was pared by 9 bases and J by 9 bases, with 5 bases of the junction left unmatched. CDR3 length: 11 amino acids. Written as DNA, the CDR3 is TGTGCCAGTACCACAGGGGGCGCCCAGTACTTC. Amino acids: CASTTGGAQYF.

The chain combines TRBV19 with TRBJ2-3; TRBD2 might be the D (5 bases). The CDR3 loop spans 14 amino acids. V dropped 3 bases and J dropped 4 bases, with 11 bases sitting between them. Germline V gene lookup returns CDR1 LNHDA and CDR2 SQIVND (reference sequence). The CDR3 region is CASSMRSGSDTQYF. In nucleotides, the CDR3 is TGTGCCAGTAGTATGAGAAGCGGATCAGATACGCAGTATTTT.

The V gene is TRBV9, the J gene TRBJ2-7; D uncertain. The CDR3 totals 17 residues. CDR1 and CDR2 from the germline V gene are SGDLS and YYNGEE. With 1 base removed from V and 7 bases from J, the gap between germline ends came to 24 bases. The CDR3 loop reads CASSVLYLRTLWLEQYF. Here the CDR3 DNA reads TGTGCCAGCAGCGTACTCTATCTTCGGACGCTATGGCTAGAGCAGTACTTC.

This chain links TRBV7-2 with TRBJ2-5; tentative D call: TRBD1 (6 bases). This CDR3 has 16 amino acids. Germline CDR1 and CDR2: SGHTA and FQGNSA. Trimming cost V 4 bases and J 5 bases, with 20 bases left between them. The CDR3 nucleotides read TGTGCCAGCAGCTACACCTTGGCAGGGGCTAGCGAGACCCAGTACTTC. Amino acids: CASSYTLAGASETQYF.

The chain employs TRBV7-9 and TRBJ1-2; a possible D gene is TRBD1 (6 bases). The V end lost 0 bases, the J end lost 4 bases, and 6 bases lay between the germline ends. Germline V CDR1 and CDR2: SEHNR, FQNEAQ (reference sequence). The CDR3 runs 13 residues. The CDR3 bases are TGTGCCAGCAGCTTAGCAGGGGGCTATGGCTACACCTTC. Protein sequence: CASSLAGGYGYTF.

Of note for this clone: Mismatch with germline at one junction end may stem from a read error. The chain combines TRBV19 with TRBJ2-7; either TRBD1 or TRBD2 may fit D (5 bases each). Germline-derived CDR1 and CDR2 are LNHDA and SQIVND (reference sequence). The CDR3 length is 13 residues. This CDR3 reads CASSTGPSHEQYF. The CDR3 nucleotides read TGTGCCAGCAGTACGGGACCCAGCCACGAGCAGTACTTC.

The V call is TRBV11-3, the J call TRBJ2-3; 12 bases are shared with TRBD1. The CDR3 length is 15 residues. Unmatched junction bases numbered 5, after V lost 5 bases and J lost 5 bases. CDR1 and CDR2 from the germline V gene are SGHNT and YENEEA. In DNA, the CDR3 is TGTGCCAGCAGCCGGGACAGGGGGCGAGAAGATACGCAGTATTTT. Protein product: CASSRDRGREDTQYF. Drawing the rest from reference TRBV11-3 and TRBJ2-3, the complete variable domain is EAGVVQSPRYKIIEKKQPVAFWCNPISGHNTLYWYLQNLGQGPELLIRYENEEAVDDSQLPKDRFSAERLKGVDSTLKIQPAELGDSAVYLCASSRDRGREDTQYFGPGTRLTVL.